Presented here are 14 T cell receptor beta chains from one specimen sequenced in a study of cytomegalovirus exposure and HLA in healthy donors. Sequencing was performed with immunoSEQ multiplex PCR; in TCRdb, only in-frame clones are kept and a portion is missing. The data show 150,000 to 200,000 clones, around 86% seen once. Sample: PBMCs. These receptors were taken from a young woman in good health and CMV-seronegative.

The chain couples TRBV7-6 to TRBJ2-2; D is uncertain. CDR1 is SGHVS and CDR2 is FNYEAQ in the germline V gene. Trimming took 4 bases from V and 8 from J, leaving 11 bases between them. This CDR3 region has 13 residues. The CDR3 DNA reads as TGTGCCAGCAGCTCCCGAAGCCGAGGGGAGCTGTTTTTT. Translated: CASSSRSRGELFF. The full variable domain, with the rest looked up from reference TRBV7-6 and TRBJ2-2, is GAGVSQSPRYKVTKRGQDVALRCDPISGHVSLYWYRQALGQGPEFLTYFNYEAQQDKSGLPNDRFSAERPEGSISTLTIQRTEQRDSAMYRCASSSRSRGELFFGEGSRLTVL.

The V and J genes are TRBV25-1 and TRBJ1-5, with a weak D call TRBD1 (5 bases). The ends were cut back, 3 bases at V and 0 bases at J, with 9 bases in the middle. Germline V lookup: CDR1 MGHDK, CDR2 SYGVNS. The CDR3 length is 15 residues. The CDR3 DNA reads as TGTGCCAGCAGTGACCAGGGCAATAGCAATCAGCCCCAGCATTTT. Protein sequence: CASSDQGNSNQPQHF. Combining the CDR3 with reference TRBV25-1 and TRBJ1-5 gives the whole variable domain EADIYQTPRYLVIGTGKKITLECSQTMGHDKMYWYQQDPGMELHLIHYSYGVNSTEKGDLSSESTVSRIRTEHFPLTLESARPSHTSQYLCASSDQGNSNQPQHFGDGTRLSIL.

The chain links TRBV7-6 to TRBJ2-7, with 7 bases fitting TRBD2. The ends lost 6 bases at V and 2 bases at J; junction bases unmatched: 10. This CDR3 contains 15 residues. Germline V gene lookup returns CDR1 SGHVS and CDR2 FNYEAQ. The CDR3 region is CASSYRLAEAYEQYF. The CDR3 DNA reads TGTGCCAGCAGTTATAGGCTAGCGGAGGCCTACGAGCAGTACTTC.

The chain joins TRBV7-3 to TRBJ2-1; 9 bases line up with TRBD1. Germline V gene sequence: CDR1 SGHTA, CDR2 FQGTGA. Trimming at V came to 5 bases and at J to 5 bases, leaving 4 bases not matched to a gene. The CDR3 is 14 residues long. Here the CDR3 DNA reads TGTGCCAGCAGCCCGACAGGGGGGGACAATGAGCAGTTCTTC. Translated, it gives CASSPTGGDNEQFF.

V is TRBV19 and J is TRBJ1-1; D is possibly TRBD1 (5 bases). Germline V CDR1 and CDR2: LNHDA, SQIVND (reference sequence). CDR3 length equals 16 residues. Between the trimmed V and J ends, which lost 0 bases and 0 bases, there was a span of 11 bases. This chain's CDR3 is CASSIEQGYVNTEAFF. Here the CDR3 DNA reads TGTGCCAGTAGTATAGAGCAGGGTTACGTGAACACTGAAGCTTTCTTT.

Only a few counts were recorded for this clone. J is TRBJ1-2 and V is TRBV18; TRBD1 is a possible D gene (5 bases). The ends were cut back, 5 bases at V and 2 bases at J, with 9 bases in the middle. CDR1 is KGHSH, CDR2 LQKENI, per germline. The CDR3 spans 13 residues. CDR3 coding DNA: TGTGCCAGCTCAGCAGGGATCAACTATGGCTACACCTTC. Translation gives CASSAGINYGYTF.

The V and J genes are TRBV6-1 and TRBJ2-3; 8 nucleotides line up with TRBD1. Germline CDR1 is MNHNS and CDR2 is SASEGT. V trimming: 2 bases; J trimming: 4 bases; junction bases outside the gene matches: 8. CDR3 length: 16 residues. The CDR3 sequence is CASSEQGQVGADTQYF. CDR3 sequence (DNA): TGTGCCAGCAGTGAACAGGGACAGGTTGGCGCAGATACGCAGTATTTT.

V is TRBV5-1 and J is TRBJ1-1; tentative D call: TRBD1 (6 bases). The CDR3 runs 13 residues. V was clipped by 4 bases and J by 8 bases, with 15 bases between them. The germline gives CDR1 SGHRS, CDR2 YFSETQ. Here the CDR3 reads CASSLGWTEEAFF. The CDR3 nucleotides are TGCGCCAGCAGCCTCGGATGGACAGAAGAAGCTTTCTTT.

CDR3 coding DNA: TGTGCCAGCTCACCTATACCCCCGGGACAGGGCACTACCGGGGAGCTGTTTTTT. As protein: CASSPIPPGQGTTGELFF. The chain couples TRBV18 to TRBJ2-2; 9 bases align to TRBD1. J lost 5 bases, V lost 3 bases, and 13 bases had no gene match. Germline CDR1 and CDR2: KGHSH and LQKENI. The CDR3 covers 18 residues.

The V and J genes are TRBV27 and TRBJ1-6; maybe TRBD1 (5 bases). Trimming removed 3 bases from V and 3 bases from J, with 12 bases in between. The germline V gene encodes CDR1 MNHEY and CDR2 SMNVEV (reference sequence). The CDR3 loop spans 16 amino acids. CDR3 DNA: TGTGCCAGCAGTTTCGGGTTGACAGACTATAATTCACCCCTCCACTTT. Residues: CASSFGLTDYNSPLHF.

V is TRBV4-2 and J is TRBJ2-5, with TRBD2 as a possible D gene (5 bases). Germline lookup yields CDR1 LGHNA and CDR2 YNFKEQ. This CDR3 contains 18 residues. The V and J ends lost 0 bases and 5 bases respectively, with 22 bases between them. CDR3 DNA sequence: TGTGCCAGCAGCCAAGATACAGTCGCTAGCCGACGAGGGGAGACCCAGTACTTC. Protein sequence: CASSQDTVASRRGETQYF.

V and J are TRBV10-3 and TRBJ2-1, with 8 bases lining up with TRBD1. The CDR3 is 15 residues long. J gave up 7 bases and V 8 bases, and 13 bases lay outside the gene matches. The germline gives CDR1 ENHRY, CDR2 SYGVKD. CDR3 bases: TGTGCCATCGGCCCGGGACAGGAGACTAGGAATGAGCAGTTCTTC. Amino acid sequence: CAIGPGQETRNEQFF.

V usage is TRBV5-1 and J usage is TRBJ1-1; D unclear. Trimming shortened V by 3 bases and J by 5 bases, and 14 bases separated the two germline ends. The V gene's germline CDR1 is SGHRS and CDR2 YFSETQ. The CDR3 length is 14 residues. The CDR3, as DNA: TGCGCCAGCAGCTCCGGTATTTACGAGACTGAAGCTTTCTTT. Protein sequence: CASSSGIYETEAFF.

The chain employs TRBV27 and TRBJ2-5; D gene ambiguous. There are 13 residues in the CDR3. V lost 2 bases and J 1 base, leaving 5 bases between the germline ends. Germline-derived CDR1 and CDR2 are MNHEY and SMNVEV (reference sequence). CDR3 sequence: CASSLTAQETQYF. As DNA, the CDR3 is TGTGCCAGCAGTTTAACAGCCCAAGAGACCCAGTACTTC.